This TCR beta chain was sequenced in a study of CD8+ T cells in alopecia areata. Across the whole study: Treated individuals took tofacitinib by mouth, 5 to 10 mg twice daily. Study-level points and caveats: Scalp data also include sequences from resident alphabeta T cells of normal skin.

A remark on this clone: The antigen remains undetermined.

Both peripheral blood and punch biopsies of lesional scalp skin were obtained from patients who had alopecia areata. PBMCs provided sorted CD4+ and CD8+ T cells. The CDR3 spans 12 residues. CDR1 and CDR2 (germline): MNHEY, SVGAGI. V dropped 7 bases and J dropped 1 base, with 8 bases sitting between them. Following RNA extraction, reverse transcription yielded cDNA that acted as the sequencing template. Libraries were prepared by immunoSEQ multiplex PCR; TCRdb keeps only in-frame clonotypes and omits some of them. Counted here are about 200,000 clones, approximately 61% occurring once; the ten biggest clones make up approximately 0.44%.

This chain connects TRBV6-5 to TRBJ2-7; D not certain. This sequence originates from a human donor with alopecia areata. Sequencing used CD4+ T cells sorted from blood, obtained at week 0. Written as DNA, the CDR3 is TGTGCCAGCACGGCCAATTCCTACGAGCAGTACTTC. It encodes CASTANSYEQYF.